This T cell receptor beta chain is drawn from a study of metastatic and nonmetastatic thyroid tumors. Overall study: Comparative analysis of repertoires was undertaken across blood and tumor or nodule tissue obtained from malignant and benign thyroid patients.

Study-level results: Significantly higher TCR beta diversity was reportedly seen in malignant thyroid tumors than benign nodules, in blood and tumor.

Unmatched junction bases numbered 3, after V lost 7 bases and J lost 0 bases. The CDR3 spans 14 residues. CDR1 is MNHNS and CDR2 is SASEGT in the germline V gene. Among the patients, none had received any treatment before thyroid surgery. This clone turned up a few times. The target antigen is unknown. Original methodology: Built for papillary thyroid cancer, a distant-metastasis classifier drew on CDR3 differences across clinicopathological groups. TCRdb re-called clones via MiXCR from the PCR reads. The authors' filters were not applied to this entry. Of roughly 19,000 clones detected, approximately 35% appear once; the ten largest clones hold more than 20%.

The chain joins TRBV6-1 to TRBJ1-5, with 7 nucleotides matching TRBD1. The clonotype originates from a female donor with papillary thyroid cancer or a benign thyroid nodule (not recorded which). Some clones in this sample may be carry-over from other donors' samples. Material for sequencing was tumor tissue. The CDR3 loop is CASTGGDSNQPQHF. In DNA, the CDR3 is TGTGCCAGCACAGGGGGGGATAGCAATCAGCCCCAGCATTTT.